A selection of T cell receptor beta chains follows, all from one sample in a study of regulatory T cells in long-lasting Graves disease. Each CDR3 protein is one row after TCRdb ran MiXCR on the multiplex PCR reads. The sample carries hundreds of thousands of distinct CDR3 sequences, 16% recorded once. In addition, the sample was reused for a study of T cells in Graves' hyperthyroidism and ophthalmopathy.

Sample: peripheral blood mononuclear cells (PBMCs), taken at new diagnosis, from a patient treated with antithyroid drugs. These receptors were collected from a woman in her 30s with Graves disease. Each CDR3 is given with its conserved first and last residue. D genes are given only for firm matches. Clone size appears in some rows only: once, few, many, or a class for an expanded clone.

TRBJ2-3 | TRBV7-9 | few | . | TGTGCCAGTCAAAAGAATAAGGGTCGGGCAGATACGCAGTATTTT | CASQKNKGRADTQYF
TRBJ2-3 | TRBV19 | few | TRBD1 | TGTGCCAGTCGTCCCGGGACAGGGGTTCGGACAGATACGCAGTATTTT | CASRPGTGVRTDTQYF
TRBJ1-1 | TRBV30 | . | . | TGTGCCTGGATAGGGGTAGGGACTGAAGCTTTCTTT | CAWIGVGTEAFF
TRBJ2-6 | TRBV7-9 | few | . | TGTGCCAGCAGCCCGGGGGTGTCTGGGGCCAACGTCCTGACTTTC | CASSPGVSGANVLTF
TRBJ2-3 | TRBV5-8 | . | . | TGTGCCAGCAGCTCGGTTAGGTGGACGCAGTATTTT | CASSSVRWTQYF
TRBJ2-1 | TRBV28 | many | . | TGTGCCAGCAGACGGGGCGGGGTGCGGGATCGGGAGCAGTTCTTC | CASRRGGVRDREQFF
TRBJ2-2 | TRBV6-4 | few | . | TGTGCCAGCAGCGACGGGGAAACCGGGGAGCTGTTTTTT | CASSDGETGELFF
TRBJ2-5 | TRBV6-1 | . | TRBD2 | TGTGCCAGCAGTGCCGGACTAGCGGGAGAACGAGAGACCCAGTACTTC | CASSAGLAGERETQYF
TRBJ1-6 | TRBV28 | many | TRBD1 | TGTGCCAGCAGAGGTCAGGGGGCGCGTTATTCACCCCTCCACTTT | CASRGQGARYSPLHF
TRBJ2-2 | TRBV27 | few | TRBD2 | TGTGCCAGCAGTTCAGGACTAGGAGGGGCCGGGGAGCTGTTTTTT | CASSSGLGGAGELFF
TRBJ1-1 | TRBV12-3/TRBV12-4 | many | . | TGTGCCAGCAGTTTAGCCAGGGAAGCTTTCTTT | CASSLAREAFF
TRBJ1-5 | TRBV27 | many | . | TGTGCCAGCATGGGGGGTATGGATCAGCCCCAGCATTTT | CASMGGMDQPQHF
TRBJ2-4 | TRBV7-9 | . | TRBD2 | TGTGCCAGCAGCCCTGGGGGGGTTTTAAAAAACATTCAGTACTTC | CASSPGGVLKNIQYF
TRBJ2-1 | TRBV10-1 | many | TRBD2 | TGCGCCAGCAGTGAGTCGAGGACTAGCGGGAGACTCGGGGATGAGCAGTTCTTC | CASSESRTSGRLGDEQFF
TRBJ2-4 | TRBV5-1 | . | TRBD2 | TGCGCCAGCAGCTACTCCGGGACTAGCGGCATAGCCAAAAACATTCAGTACTTC | CASSYSGTSGIAKNIQYF
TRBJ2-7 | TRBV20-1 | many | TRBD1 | TGCAGTGCTAGAGATCCCGACAGGGGGGCGGATTACGAGCAGTACTTC | CSARDPDRGADYEQYF
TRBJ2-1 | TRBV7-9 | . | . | TGTGCCAGCAGCTTAGGTATAGGGAATGAGCAGTTCTTC | CASSLGIGNEQFF
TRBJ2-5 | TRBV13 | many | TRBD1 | TGTGCCAGCGGGGTTCCGGGACAGCAAGGGCAGTACTTC | CASGVPGQQGQYF
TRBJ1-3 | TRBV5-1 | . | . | TGCGCCAGCAGTTTGGGGAACTTGGGAGGAAACACCATATATTTT | CASSLGNLGGNTIYF
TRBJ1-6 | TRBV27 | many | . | TGTGCCAGCAGTTTATACATGCCCGTTTCGGGTCGTTCACCCCTCCACTTT | CASSLYMPVSGRSPLHF
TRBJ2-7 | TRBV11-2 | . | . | TGTGCCAGCAGCTTAGGGTTTGGAGCCGGGACCAAAACCTACGAGCAGTACTTC | CASSLGFGAGTKTYEQYF
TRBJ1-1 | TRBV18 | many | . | TGTGCCAGCTCACCCCGGGGGGTTAAGGACACTGAAGCTTTCTTT | CASSPRGVKDTEAFF
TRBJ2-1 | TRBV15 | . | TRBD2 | TGTGCCACCAGCAGTGGTCTAGCGGGAGGGAGTGAGCAGTTCTTC | CATSSGLAGGSEQFF
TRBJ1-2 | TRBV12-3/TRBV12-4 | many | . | TGTGCCAGCAGTTTCGGTGAAGGGTTTGGTGGCTACACCTTC | CASSFGEGFGGYTF
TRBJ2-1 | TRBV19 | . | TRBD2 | TGTGCCAGTAGTATACTAGCGGGAGGGCGGCATGAGCAGTTCTTC | CASSILAGGRHEQFF
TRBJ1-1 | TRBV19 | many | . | TGTGCCAGCCAAGCCCCCGGAGGGGTAAACACTGAAGCTTTCTTT | CASQAPGGVNTEAFF
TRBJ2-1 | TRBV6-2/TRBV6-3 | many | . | TGTGCCAGCACGGCGGGAATCGATGAGCAGTTCTTC | CASTAGIDEQFF
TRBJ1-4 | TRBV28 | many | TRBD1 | TGTGCCAGCAGGGCAGGGGGGGCTAATGAAAAACTGTTTTTT | CASRAGGANEKLFF
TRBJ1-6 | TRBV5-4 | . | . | TGTGCCAGCAGTAACATGGAGCAGGGGAATTCACCCCTCCACTTT | CASSNMEQGNSPLHF
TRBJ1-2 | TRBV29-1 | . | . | TGCAGCGTTGCGGCCGCAGGGTTGGCTGGCTACACCTTC | CSVAAAGLAGYTF
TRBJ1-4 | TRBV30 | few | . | TGTGCCTGGAGGCAGGGATTCGAAAAACTGTTTTTT | CAWRQGFEKLFF
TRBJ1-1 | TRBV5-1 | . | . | TGCGCCAGCAGCCCGGCAGTGCGCACTGAAGCTTTCTTT | CASSPAVRTEAFF
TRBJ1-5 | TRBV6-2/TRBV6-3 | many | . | TGTGCCAGCAGAAGACAGGATGATCAGCCCCAGCATTTT | CASRRQDDQPQHF
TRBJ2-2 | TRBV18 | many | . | TGTGCCAGCAGCCCTACCGGAACGAACACCGGGGAGCTGTTTTTT | CASSPTGTNTGELFF
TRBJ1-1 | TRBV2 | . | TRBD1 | TGTGCCAGCAGTGAGGACAGGTGGACTGAAGCTTTCTTT | CASSEDRWTEAFF
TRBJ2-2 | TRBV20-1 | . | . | TGCAGTGCTATAGAACTTACGAACACCGGGGAGCTGTTTTTT | CSAIELTNTGELFF
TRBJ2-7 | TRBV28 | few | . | TGTGCCAGCAGAGAGGAAGGGACTGTCGTCTACGAGCAGTACTTC | CASREEGTVVYEQYF
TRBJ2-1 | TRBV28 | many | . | TGTGCCAGCAGTTTAGTAACCCACAATGAGCAGTTCTTC | CASSLVTHNEQFF
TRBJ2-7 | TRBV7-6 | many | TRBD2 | TGTGCCAGCAGCCGCAGTCGCGGGAGGGATATCTACGAGCAGTACTTC | CASSRSRGRDIYEQYF
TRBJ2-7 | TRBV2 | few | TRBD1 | TGTGCCAGCAGTTCGGACAGGGTCGTAGCCGAGCAGTACTTC | CASSSDRVVAEQYF
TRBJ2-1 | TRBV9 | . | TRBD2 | TGTGCCAGCTCCTTTAGCGGGAGTAGCGTATACAATGAGCAGTTCTTC | CASSFSGSSVYNEQFF
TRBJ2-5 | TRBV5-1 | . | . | TGCGCCAGCAGCTTGGCTTCGGGGAGCCAAGAGACCCAGTACTTC | CASSLASGSQETQYF
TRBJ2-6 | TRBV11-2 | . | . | TGTGCCAGCAGCTTGATGGGCGCGGCCGGGGCCAACGTCCTGACTTTC | CASSLMGAAGANVLTF
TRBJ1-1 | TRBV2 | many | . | TGTGCCAGCAGACGAACAGGGACGAACACTGAAGCTTTCTTT | CASRRTGTNTEAFF
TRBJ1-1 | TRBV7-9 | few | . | TGTGCCAGCAGCTCGACAGTCCATGGCACTGAAGCTTTCTTT | CASSSTVHGTEAFF
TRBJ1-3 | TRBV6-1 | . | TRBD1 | TGTGCCAGCAGTCCAGGGACAGGTGCCTCTGGAAACACCATATATTTT | CASSPGTGASGNTIYF
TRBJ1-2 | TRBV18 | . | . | TGTGCCAGCTCACCAGGGTCACAGGCCCACTATGGCTACACCTTC | CASSPGSQAHYGYTF
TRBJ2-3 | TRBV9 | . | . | TGTGCCAGCAGCGTCAAGGGCCAGACAGATACGCAGTATTTT | CASSVKGQTDTQYF